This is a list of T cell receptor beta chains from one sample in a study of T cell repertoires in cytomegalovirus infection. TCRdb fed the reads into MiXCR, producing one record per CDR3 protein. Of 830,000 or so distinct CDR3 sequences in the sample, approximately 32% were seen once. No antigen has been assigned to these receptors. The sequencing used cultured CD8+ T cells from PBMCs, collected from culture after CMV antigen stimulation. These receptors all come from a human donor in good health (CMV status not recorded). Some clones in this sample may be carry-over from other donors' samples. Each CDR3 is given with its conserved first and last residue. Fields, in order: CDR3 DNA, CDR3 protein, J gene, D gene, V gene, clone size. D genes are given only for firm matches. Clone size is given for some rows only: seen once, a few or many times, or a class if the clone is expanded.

TGTGCCAGCAGCCAAGTCCGGGACAGGGGGAACACCGGGGAGCTGTTTTTT CASSQVRDRGNTGELFF TRBJ2-2 TRBD1 TRBV14 few
TGCGCCAGCAGCCATCCCCAGGGCACAGATACGCAGTATTTT CASSHPQGTDTQYF TRBJ2-3 NA TRBV4-1 few
TGTGCCAGCAGTGCCGGGGACCCAGGGGAATTCCCTCCCTACAATGAGCAGTTCTTC CASSAGDPGEFPPYNEQFF TRBJ2-1 NA TRBV6-6 few
TGTGCCAGCAGCAAAATGGACAGAAACACCGGGGAGCTGTTTTTT CASSKMDRNTGELFF TRBJ2-2 NA TRBV3-1 NA
TGTGCCAGCAGTTTCGAGCCCTCTTATGAAAAACTGTTTTTT CASSFEPSYEKLFF TRBJ1-4 NA TRBV27 few
TGTGCCAGCCACCGACAGGGGCGGGGAAACATTCAGTACTTC CASHRQGRGNIQYF TRBJ2-4 TRBD1 TRBV2 NA
TGTGCCAGTAGTATAGCTGGTGTAGACTACGAGCAGTACTTC CASSIAGVDYEQYF TRBJ2-7 NA TRBV19 NA
TGTGCCAGCAGCGTCTTCAGGGGAGAGGGTGAAAAACTGTTTTTT CASSVFRGEGEKLFF TRBJ1-4 NA TRBV7-2 NA
TGTGTCAGCAGCAGCTTCAGGGGATCTGGAAACACCATATATTTT CVSSSFRGSGNTIYF TRBJ1-3 NA TRBV28 NA
TGCGCCAGCAGCTCCAACAGGGGTCGGAATGAAGCTTTCTTT CASSSNRGRNEAFF TRBJ1-1 TRBD1 TRBV5-1 NA
TGTGCCAGCAGCGCCCGGGACAGGGGTAATGAAAAACTGTTTTTT CASSARDRGNEKLFF TRBJ1-4 TRBD1 TRBV7-9 few
TGCGCCAGCAGCTTCCTCGGGGGCGCAGATACGCAGTATTTT CASSFLGGADTQYF TRBJ2-3 NA TRBV5-1 few
TGTGCCAGCAGCGGGACAGACTCTTCCAATTCACCCCTCCACTTT CASSGTDSSNSPLHF TRBJ1-6 TRBD1 TRBV25-1 few
TGTGCTAGCAGCCCAGGACAGGGGCAGCAGCCCCAGCATTTT CASSPGQGQQPQHF TRBJ1-5 TRBD1 TRBV7-7 NA
TGTGCCAGCAGTTCTCCAATTCGCAGGGGGGCCCAAGAGACCCAGTACTTC CASSSPIRRGAQETQYF TRBJ2-5 NA TRBV28 once
TGTGCCAGCAGCTCAGCTAGGAGCCTCCCCGATTTTCCCGATGGCTACACCTTC CASSSARSLPDFPDGYTF TRBJ1-2 NA TRBV7-2 many
TGTGCCAGCAGCCCGATAGGCCGCAATCAGCCCCAGCATTTT CASSPIGRNQPQHF TRBJ1-5 NA TRBV7-2 NA
TGTGCCAGCAGCCGACAGCTAGGCATGAACACTGAAGCTTTCTTT CASSRQLGMNTEAFF TRBJ1-1 NA TRBV7-9 many
TGTGCCAGCAGGAGACAGGGGTATACCGGGGAGCTGTTTTTT CASRRQGYTGELFF TRBJ2-2 TRBD1 TRBV6-2/TRBV6-3 NA
TGTGCCAGCAGCCCACTTTCGAATCCCTCCTACAATGAGCAGTTCTTC CASSPLSNPSYNEQFF TRBJ2-1 NA TRBV7-2 many
TGTGCCAGCAGCCAAGGCAGCGGGGGGGCAGTTACGCAGTATTTT CASSQGSGGAVTQYF TRBJ2-3 TRBD2 TRBV4-2 few
TGTGCCAGCAGACCTGGGACAGGGGCAGAGGGCTACACCTTC CASRPGTGAEGYTF TRBJ1-2 TRBD1 TRBV7-6 few